This T cell receptor (beta chain) was recorded in a study of OX40 agonist ivuxolimab in advanced cancers. Worth noting for this clone: Its antigen is not identified.

The table came from immunoSEQ multiplex PCR; TCRdb's copy has only in-frame clones and leaves some out. The repertoire includes about 79,000 clones, 90% to 95% of them detected once, and around a tenth sits in the top ten. Peripheral blood came from all dose cohorts at three timepoints. V lost 8 bases and J 4 bases, leaving 17 bases between the germline ends. The germline CDR1 and CDR2 sequences are MDHEN and SYDVKM. The CDR3 is 15 residues long. Study-wide results and caveats: Certain nonresponding patients likewise had low normalized T-cell clonal expansion.

This receptor was identified in an adult with an advanced solid tumor such as melanoma, head and neck, liver or kidney cancer. This chain joins TRBV28 and TRBJ2-2; D is tentatively TRBD1 or TRBD2 (5 bases each). The sequencing used CD4+ or CD8+ T cells sorted from blood, collected in a trial of the OX40 agonist ivuxolimab. CDR3 loop: CASGKPGALTGELFF. CDR3 coding DNA: TGTGCCAGCGGGAAACCCGGGGCCCTCACCGGGGAGCTGTTTTTT.